The 2 T cell receptor beta chains reported below all come from one sample, sequenced in a study of cytomegalovirus exposure and HLA in healthy donors. Primers: 60 Vbeta forward and 13 Jbeta reverse. Using immunoSEQ multiplex PCR, the repertoire was profiled, and TCRdb retains in-frame clones only, with some absent. This table has roughly 250,000 clones, about 80% appearing once. The sample consisted of PBMCs. The receptors were sampled from a girl aged 2-10 years in good health and CMV-seronegative.

This clone was counted between two and nine times. J is TRBJ2-1 and V is TRBV29-1, with TRBD1 matching 7 bases. This CDR3 has 12 residues. CDR1 SQVTM and CDR2 ANQGSEA come from the germline V gene. V lost 8 bases and J lost 3; bases outside the gene matches: 4. The chain's CDR3 is CSIDRDYNEQFF. The CDR3 DNA reads TGCAGCATCGACAGGGACTACAATGAGCAGTTCTTC.

V is TRBV2 and J is TRBJ2-1; tentatively, D is TRBD1 (6 bases). This CDR3 is built from 11 residues. Germline CDR1 is SNHLY and CDR2 is FYNNEI. The germline V and J ends were trimmed by 4 bases and 8 bases, with 6 bases remaining between them. DNA for the CDR3: TGTGCCAGCAGTGCAGGGGATGAGCAGTTCTTC. It yields the protein CASSAGDEQFF.